The clone carrying this T cell receptor beta chain was picked up many times. The record originates from a study of T-cell reconstitution after alpha-beta-depleted transplantation in children. Preparation of the TCRbeta library was carried out with unique molecular identifiers. MiXCR, run by TCRdb on the PCR reads, gives a single entry per CDR3 protein. The data hold approximately 240,000 distinct CDR3 sequences, with 9.7% observed a single time. V was shortened by 3 bases and J by 8 bases, with 13 bases between the two germline ends. This CDR3 is built from 13 residues. The germline CDR1 and CDR2 sequences are SGHTA and FQGNSA.

The chain couples TRBV7-2 to TRBJ1-2; D not certain. The TCR originated in a human donor who donated a stem cell graft to a child with SCID. The material was PBMCs from the stem cell graft donor, obtained from the stem cell graft. The DNA of the CDR3 is TGTGCCAGCAGCTTGGATGTCGGCCGGGGCTACACCTTC. Encoded protein: CASSLDVGRGYTF.